This T cell receptor beta chain is drawn from a study of blood T cell repertoires in COVID-19. Whole-study context: From the United States, Italy and Spain came samples of acute and convalescent COVID-19. Sample material is recorded as cDNA or gDNA derived from T cells, B-cell-depleted T cells, or PBMCs.

V dropped 5 bases and J dropped 1; count of bases not matched to a gene: 8. This CDR3 is built from 18 residues. The germline V gene has CDR1 SGHTA and CDR2 FQGNSA. Under the authors' procedure: Scientists estimated how many nucleated cells there were by amplifying reference gene primers. Using immunoSEQ multiplex PCR, the repertoire was profiled, and TCRdb retains in-frame clones only, with some absent. V, J and clone size are taken as reported in that table, and D and trimming were inferred from the DNA itself. The repertoire consists of roughly 130,000 clones, with roughly four fifths occurring once and the leading ten covering around 17%.

The sample was peripheral blood. This clonotype originated in a woman aged 50 to 65 with acute or convalescent COVID-19. V is TRBV7-2 and J is TRBJ1-6, with 10 nucleotides matching TRBD1. CDR3 bases: TGTGCCAGCAGCCCCGGGACAGGGGCAGAGTCCTATAATTCACCCCTCCACTTT. Its protein is CASSPGTGAESYNSPLHF.